This T cell receptor beta chain was identified in a study of liver allograft versus peripheral blood T cells (dated by TCRdb to the early 2020s). About the investigation overall: The study compared the T cell receptor repertoires present in transplanted livers with the repertoires present in the peripheral blood of liver transplant recipients.

Broad study findings and their caveats: The T cell receptor repertoires within liver allografts were reported to be different from the T cell receptor repertoires detected in peripheral blood.

This clonotype was detected once. The antigen it recognizes is unknown. Given a far larger clone just one base away, this is likely a sequencing read error. Sequenced on an Illumina MiSeq. In TCRdb, the public reads were trimmed at Q25 with fastp and aligned with MiXCR, with productive beta chains retained. All rows with the same CDR3 protein become a single entry with the most common DNA and genes. The sample table contains about 2,800 distinct CDR3 sequences; only one count was recorded for approximately 14% of them. The biggest ten clones account for around 40% of the sample. V loses 3 bases of germline sequence and J loses 1 base, and the interval between the two ends is 9 bases. The germline V gene gives CDR1 as ENHRY and CDR2 as SYGVKD. Inclusive of the bounding cysteine and phenylalanine, the CDR3 is 14 residues long. This entry keeps only the CDR3 DNA: 42 bases, framed from base 1.

The sequence derives from a human patient who had a liver transplant. Following a transplant, some T cells may be graft donor cells, not patient cells. Recombination linked TRBV10-3 to TRBJ1-1, and perhaps TRBD1 as D gene, on 6 matching bases. The DNA sequence is TGTGCCATCAGTGAAGAGGGGGGGAACACTGAAGCTTTCTTT. It translates as CAISEEGGNTEAFF.